A selection of T cell receptor beta chains follows, all from one sample in a study of blood T cell repertoires in COVID-19. The method was immunoSEQ multiplex PCR; TCRdb's version includes in-frame clones alone and lacks a portion of them. This sample carries 100,000 or so clones, roughly 83% of them seen once, and the ten largest clones take around 15%. The source material was peripheral blood. These receptors originate from a woman aged 55-70 years with acute or convalescent COVID-19. Both conserved end residues are part of each CDR3. D genes are given only for firm matches.

d_call,v_call,cdr3_aa
.,TRBV5-5,CASSLDIDQPQHF
TRBD1,TRBV7-8,CASSLAGTGVGYGYTF
TRBD2,TRBV28,CASRSGGLRETQYF
TRBD1,TRBV30,CAWGTGSNEKLFF
TRBD1,TRBV3-1/TRBV3-2,CASQTGVSTNTIYF
TRBD2,TRBV7-2,CASSPPGLAGVAGELFF
.,TRBV3-1/TRBV3-2,CASSQRGSEQYF
.,TRBV7-2,CASSSQTDLSGNTIYF
TRBD2,TRBV3-1/TRBV3-2,CASSRGAGGFYEQYF
TRBD2,TRBV2,CASSPGLAGNTDTQYF
TRBD1,TRBV28,CASRPTGGGNQPQHF
.,TRBV28,CASSLNRDGGEKLFF
.,TRBV6-5,CASSARGRARGYTF
TRBD1,TRBV2,CASLMMGQKNEKLFF
.,TRBV9,CASSVDRNRGNTIYF
.,TRBV2,CASSEVGRTTPGTQYF
.,TRBV11-1,CASSLGGAREQFF
.,TRBV7-9,CASSLDGVGGYTF